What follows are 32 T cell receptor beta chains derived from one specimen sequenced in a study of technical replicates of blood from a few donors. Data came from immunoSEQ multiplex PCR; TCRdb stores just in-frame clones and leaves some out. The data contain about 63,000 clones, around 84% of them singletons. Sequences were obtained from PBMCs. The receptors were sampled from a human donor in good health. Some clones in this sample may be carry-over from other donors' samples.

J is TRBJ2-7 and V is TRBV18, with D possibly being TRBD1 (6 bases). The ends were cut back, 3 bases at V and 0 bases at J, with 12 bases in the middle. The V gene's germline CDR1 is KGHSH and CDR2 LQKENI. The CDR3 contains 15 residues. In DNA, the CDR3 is TGTGCCAGCTCACCCTATCGACAGGTCTCCTACGAGCAGTACTTC. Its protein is CASSPYRQVSYEQYF.

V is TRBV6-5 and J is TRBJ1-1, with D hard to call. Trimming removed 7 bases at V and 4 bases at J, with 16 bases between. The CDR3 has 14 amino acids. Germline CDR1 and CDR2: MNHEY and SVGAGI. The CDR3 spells CASTSPFGGTEAFF. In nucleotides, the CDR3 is TGTGCCAGCACTTCCCCCTTTGGCGGCACTGAAGCTTTCTTT.

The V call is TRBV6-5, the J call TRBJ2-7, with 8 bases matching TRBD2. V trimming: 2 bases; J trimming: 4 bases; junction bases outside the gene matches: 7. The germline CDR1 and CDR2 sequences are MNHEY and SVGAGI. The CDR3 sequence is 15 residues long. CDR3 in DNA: TGTGCCAGCAGTTACCGGGATAGCGGGGATTACGAGCAGTACTTC. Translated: CASSYRDSGDYEQYF.

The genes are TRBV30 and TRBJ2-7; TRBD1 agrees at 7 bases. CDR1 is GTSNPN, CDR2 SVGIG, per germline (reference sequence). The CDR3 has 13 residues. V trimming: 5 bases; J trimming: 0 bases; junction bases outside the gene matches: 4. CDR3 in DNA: TGTGCCTGGGAGACAGGGCACTCCTACGAGCAGTACTTC. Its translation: CAWETGHSYEQYF.

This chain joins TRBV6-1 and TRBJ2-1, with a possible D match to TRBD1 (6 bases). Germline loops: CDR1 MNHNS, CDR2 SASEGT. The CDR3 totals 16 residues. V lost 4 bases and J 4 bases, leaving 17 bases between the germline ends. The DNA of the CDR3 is TGTGCCAGCAGTGCCCCCGACAGGTTGGGGTACAATGAGCAGTTCTTC. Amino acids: CASSAPDRLGYNEQFF.

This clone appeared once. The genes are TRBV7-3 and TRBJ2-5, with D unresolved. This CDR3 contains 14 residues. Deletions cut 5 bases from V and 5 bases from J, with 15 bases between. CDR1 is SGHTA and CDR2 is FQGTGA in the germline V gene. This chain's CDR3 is CASSLGFSGETQYF. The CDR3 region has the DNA TGTGCCAGCAGCCTAGGTTTTTCCGGCGAGACCCAGTACTTC.

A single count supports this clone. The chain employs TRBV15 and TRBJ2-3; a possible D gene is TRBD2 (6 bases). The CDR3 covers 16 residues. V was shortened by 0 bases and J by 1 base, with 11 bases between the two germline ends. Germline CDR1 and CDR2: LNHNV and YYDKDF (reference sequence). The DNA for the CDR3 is TGTGCCACCAGCAGAGATGCGGGGCCGGGCACAGATACGCAGTATTTT. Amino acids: CATSRDAGPGTDTQYF.

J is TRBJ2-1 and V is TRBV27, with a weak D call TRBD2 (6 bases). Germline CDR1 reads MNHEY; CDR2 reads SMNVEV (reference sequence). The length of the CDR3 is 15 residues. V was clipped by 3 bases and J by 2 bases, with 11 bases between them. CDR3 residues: CASSLRGLTYNEQFF. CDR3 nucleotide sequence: TGTGCCAGCAGTTTGCGGGGTCTGACCTACAATGAGCAGTTCTTC.

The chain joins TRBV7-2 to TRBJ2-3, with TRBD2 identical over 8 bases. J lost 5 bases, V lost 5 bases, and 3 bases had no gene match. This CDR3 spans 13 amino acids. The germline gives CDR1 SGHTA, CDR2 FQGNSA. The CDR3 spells CASSREGRDTQYF. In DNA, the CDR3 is TGTGCCAGCAGCCGGGAGGGCAGAGATACGCAGTATTTT.

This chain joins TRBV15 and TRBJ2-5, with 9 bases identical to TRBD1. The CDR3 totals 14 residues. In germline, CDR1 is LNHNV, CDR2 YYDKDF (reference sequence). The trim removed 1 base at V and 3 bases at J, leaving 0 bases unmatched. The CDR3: CATSRGTGEETQYF. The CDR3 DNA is TGTGCCACCAGCAGAGGGACAGGGGAAGAGACCCAGTACTTC. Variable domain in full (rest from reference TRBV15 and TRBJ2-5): DAMVIQNPRYQVTQFGKPVTLSCSQTLNHNVMYWYQQKSSQAPKLLFHYYDKDFNNEADTPDNFQSRRPNTSFCFLDIRSPGLGDTAMYLCATSRGTGEETQYFGPGTRLLVL.

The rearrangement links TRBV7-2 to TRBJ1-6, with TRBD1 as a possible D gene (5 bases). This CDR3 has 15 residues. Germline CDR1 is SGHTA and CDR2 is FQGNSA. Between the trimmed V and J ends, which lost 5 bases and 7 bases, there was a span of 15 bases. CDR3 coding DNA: TGTGCCAGCAGCCCGGGGGGGGTTGGGAATTCACCCCTCCACTTT. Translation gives CASSPGGVGNSPLHF. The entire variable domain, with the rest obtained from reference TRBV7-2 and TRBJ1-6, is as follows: GAGVSQSPSNKVTEKGKDVELRCDPISGHTALYWYRQSLGQGLEFLIYFQGNSAPDKSGLPSDRFSAERTGGSVSTLTIQRTQQEDSAVYLCASSPGGVGNSPLHFGNGTRLTVT.

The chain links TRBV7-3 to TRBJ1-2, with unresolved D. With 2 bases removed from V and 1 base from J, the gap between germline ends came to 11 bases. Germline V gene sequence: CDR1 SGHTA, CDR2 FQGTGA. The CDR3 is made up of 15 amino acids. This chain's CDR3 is CASSLVSGSNYGYTF. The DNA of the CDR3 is TGTGCCAGCAGCTTAGTTTCCGGGAGTAACTATGGCTACACCTTC.

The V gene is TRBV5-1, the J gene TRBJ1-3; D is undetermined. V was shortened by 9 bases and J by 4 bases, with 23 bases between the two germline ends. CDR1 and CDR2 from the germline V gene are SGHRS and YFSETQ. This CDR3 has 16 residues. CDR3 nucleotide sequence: TGCGCCACCCGCGGTTGGCTTACAACGGGGGGAAACACCATATATTTT. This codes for CATRGWLTTGGNTIYF.

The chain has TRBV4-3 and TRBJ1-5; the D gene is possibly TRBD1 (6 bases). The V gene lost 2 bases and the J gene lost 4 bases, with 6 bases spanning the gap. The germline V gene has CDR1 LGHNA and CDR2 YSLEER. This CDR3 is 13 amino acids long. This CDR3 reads CASSQRGNQPQHF. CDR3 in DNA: TGCGCCAGCAGCCAAAGGGGGAATCAGCCCCAGCATTTT.

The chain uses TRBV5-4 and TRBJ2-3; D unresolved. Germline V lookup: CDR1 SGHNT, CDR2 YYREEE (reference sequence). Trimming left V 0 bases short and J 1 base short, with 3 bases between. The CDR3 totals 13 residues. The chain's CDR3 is CASSLAGTDTQYF. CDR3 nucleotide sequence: TGTGCCAGCAGCTTGGCCGGCACAGATACGCAGTATTTT.

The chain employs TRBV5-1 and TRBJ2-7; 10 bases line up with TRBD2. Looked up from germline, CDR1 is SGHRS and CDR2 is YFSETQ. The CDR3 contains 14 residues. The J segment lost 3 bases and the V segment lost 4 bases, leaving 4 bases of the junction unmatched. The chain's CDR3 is CASSRERGGYEQYF. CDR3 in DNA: TGCGCCAGCAGCCGGGAGCGGGGGGGCTACGAGCAGTACTTC.

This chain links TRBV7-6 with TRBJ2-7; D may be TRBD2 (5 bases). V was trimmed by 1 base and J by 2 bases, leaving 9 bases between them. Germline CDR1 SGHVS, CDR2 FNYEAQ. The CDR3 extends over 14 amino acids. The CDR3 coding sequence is TGTGCCAGCAGCTTAGGGGAGCGAGCCTACGAGCAGTACTTC. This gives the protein CASSLGERAYEQYF.

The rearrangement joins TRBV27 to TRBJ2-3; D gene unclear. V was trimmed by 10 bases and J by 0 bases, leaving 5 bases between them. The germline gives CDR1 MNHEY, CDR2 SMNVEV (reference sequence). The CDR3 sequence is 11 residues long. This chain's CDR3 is CANLSTDTQYF. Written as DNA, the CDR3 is TGTGCCAACCTAAGCACAGATACGCAGTATTTT.

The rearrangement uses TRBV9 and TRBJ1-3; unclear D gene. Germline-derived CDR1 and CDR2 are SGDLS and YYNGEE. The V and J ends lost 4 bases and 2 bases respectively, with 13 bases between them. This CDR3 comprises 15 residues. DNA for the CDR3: TGTGCCAGCAGCCCGGCCCCGCGGACTGGAAACACCATATATTTT. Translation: CASSPAPRTGNTIYF.

Here the CDR3 reads CASSSLKGLAGVNEQFF. The CDR3 DNA is TGTGCCAGCAGCTCCCTCAAAGGACTAGCGGGAGTAAATGAGCAGTTCTTC. V usage is TRBV7-9 and J usage is TRBJ2-1; 13 bases are a match to TRBD2. The CDR3 loop spans 17 amino acids. V shed 4 bases, J shed 7 bases, and the junction held 10 bases outside the gene matches. CDR1 is SEHNR and CDR2 is FQNEAQ in the germline V gene (reference sequence). The whole variable domain, filled in from reference TRBV7-9 and TRBJ2-1, reads DTGVSQNPRHKITKRGQNVTFRCDPISEHNRLYWYRQTLGQGPEFLTYFQNEAQLEKSRLLSDRFSAERPKGSFSTLEIQRTEQGDSAMYLCASSSLKGLAGVNEQFFGPGTRLTVL.

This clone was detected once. The CDR3, as DNA: TGTGCCAGCAGCTACCCCTTGGGACAGGTGTATTTGAACACTGAAGCTTTCTTT. It yields the protein CASSYPLGQVYLNTEAFF. The V and J genes are TRBV5-6 and TRBJ1-1, with TRBD1 matching 8 bases. CDR3 length: 18 amino acids. Unmatched junction bases numbered 13, after V lost 3 bases and J lost 0 bases. The germline CDR1 and CDR2 sequences are SGHDT and YYEEEE.

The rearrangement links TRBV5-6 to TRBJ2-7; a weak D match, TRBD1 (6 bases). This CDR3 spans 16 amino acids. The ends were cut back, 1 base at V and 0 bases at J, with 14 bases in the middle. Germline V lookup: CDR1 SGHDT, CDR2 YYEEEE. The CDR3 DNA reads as TGTGCCAGCAGCTTGCGGGGACACCCGGGCTCCTACGAGCAGTACTTC. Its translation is CASSLRGHPGSYEQYF.

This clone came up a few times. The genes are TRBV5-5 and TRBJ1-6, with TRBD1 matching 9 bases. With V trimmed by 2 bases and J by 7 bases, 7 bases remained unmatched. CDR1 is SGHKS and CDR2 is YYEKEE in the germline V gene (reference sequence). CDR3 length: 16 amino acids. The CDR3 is CASSFPAGQGNSPLHF. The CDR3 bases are TGTGCCAGCAGCTTCCCCGCTGGACAGGGGAATTCACCCCTCCACTTT.

The CDR3 sequence: CASSTQQGRGDYGYTF. CDR3 coding DNA: TGTGCCAGCAGCACACAACAGGGAAGGGGAGACTATGGCTACACCTTC. This chain joins TRBV7-3 and TRBJ1-2; tentatively, D is TRBD1 (6 bases). The CDR3 consists of 16 residues. Germline CDR1 reads SGHTA; CDR2 reads FQGTGA. Trimming stripped 5 bases from V and 3 bases from J, with 19 bases between.

The CDR3 DNA is TGTGCCAGCAGCGTAGAGGGGGAAGAGACCCAGTACTTC. Translated: CASSVEGEETQYF. The chain uses TRBV9 and TRBJ2-5; the D gene is possibly TRBD1 (6 bases). The CDR3 totals 13 residues. Germline lookup yields CDR1 SGDLS and CDR2 YYNGEE. With 0 bases removed from V and 3 bases from J, the gap between germline ends came to 6 bases.

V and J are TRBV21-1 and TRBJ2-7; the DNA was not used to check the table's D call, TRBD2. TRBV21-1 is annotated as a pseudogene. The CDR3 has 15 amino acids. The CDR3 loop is CASSKGKLASYEQYF. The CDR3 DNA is TGTGCCAGCAGCAAAGGAAAACTAGCGAGCTACGAGCAGTACTTC.

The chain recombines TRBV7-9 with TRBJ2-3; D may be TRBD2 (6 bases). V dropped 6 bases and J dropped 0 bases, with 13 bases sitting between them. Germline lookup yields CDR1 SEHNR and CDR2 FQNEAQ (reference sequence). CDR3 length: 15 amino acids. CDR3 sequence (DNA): TGTGCCAGCAGGCCCAATAGCGGTAGCACAGATACGCAGTATTTT. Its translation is CASRPNSGSTDTQYF.

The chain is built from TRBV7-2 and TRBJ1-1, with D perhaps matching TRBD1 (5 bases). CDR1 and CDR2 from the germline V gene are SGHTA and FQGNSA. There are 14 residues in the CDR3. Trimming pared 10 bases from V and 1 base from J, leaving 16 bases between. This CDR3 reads CATAPSGGNTEAFF. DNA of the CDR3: TGTGCCACGGCGCCCTCCGGGGGGAACACTGAAGCTTTCTTT.

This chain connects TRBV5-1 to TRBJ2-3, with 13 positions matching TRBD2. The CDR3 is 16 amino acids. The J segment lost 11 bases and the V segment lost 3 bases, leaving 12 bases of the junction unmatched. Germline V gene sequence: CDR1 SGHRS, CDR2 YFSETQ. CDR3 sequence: CASSSGMTSGGPQQYF. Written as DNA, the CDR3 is TGCGCCAGCAGCTCCGGAATGACTAGCGGGGGGCCCCAGCAGTATTTT.

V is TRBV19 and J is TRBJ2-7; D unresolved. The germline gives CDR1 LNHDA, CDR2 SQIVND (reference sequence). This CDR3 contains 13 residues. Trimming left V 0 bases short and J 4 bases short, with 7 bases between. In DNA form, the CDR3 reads TGTGCCAGTAGTATAGAACTCGGGTACGAGCAGTACTTC. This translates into CASSIELGYEQYF.

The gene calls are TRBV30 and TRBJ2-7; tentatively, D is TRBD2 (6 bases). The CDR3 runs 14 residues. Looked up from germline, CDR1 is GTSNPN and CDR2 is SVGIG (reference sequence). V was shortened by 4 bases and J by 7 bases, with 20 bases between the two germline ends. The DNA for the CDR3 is TGTGCCTGGACTCTGGGGGAAAGGGCGGGGGAGCAGTACTTC. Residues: CAWTLGERAGEQYF.

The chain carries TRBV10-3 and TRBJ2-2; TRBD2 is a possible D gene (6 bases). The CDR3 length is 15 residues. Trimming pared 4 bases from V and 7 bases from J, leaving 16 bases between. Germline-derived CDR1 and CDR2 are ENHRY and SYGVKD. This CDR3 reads CAISALPSANGELFF. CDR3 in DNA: TGTGCCATCAGTGCCCTTCCTAGCGCCAACGGGGAGCTGTTTTTT.